This T cell receptor (beta chain) was recorded in a study of OX40 agonist ivuxolimab in advanced cancers. Study-wide findings and caveats: No determination was made of the antigen specificity of the expanded peripheral T cells. Mean expanded clone counts were higher in CD8+ than CD4+ T cells. Clonal expansion from baseline to week 6 occurred in both CD4+ and CD8+ T cells.

This clone came up once. Its antigen remains unknown. The germline V gene has CDR1 SGHDT and CDR2 YYEEEE. V lost 1 base to trimming and J lost 0 bases, with 5 bases between them. The CDR3 covers 13 residues. Here immunoSEQ multiplex PCR was the method, and the copy in TCRdb shows in-frame clones only, minus some. The table lists roughly 63,000 clones, 75% to 90% of them singletons. The specimen comprised CD4+ or CD8+ T cells sorted from blood, sampled in a trial of the OX40 agonist ivuxolimab. The rearrangement uses TRBV5-6 and TRBJ2-7; D not resolved. This receptor was identified in an adult with an advanced solid tumor such as melanoma, head and neck, liver or kidney cancer. The CDR3 nucleotides read TGTGCCAGCAGCTTGTTCAGCTCCTACGAGCAGTACTTC. It is translated as CASSLFSSYEQYF.